These 24 T cell receptor beta chains were all obtained from the same sample, sequenced in a study of PD-L1 blockade in urothelial cancer. The method was immunoSEQ multiplex PCR; TCRdb's version includes in-frame clones alone and lacks a portion of them. The data show approximately 48,000 clones, approximately 83% seen once. Here the sequenced sample was PBMCs, taken around atezolizumab (anti-PD-L1) treatment. The receptors stem from a man aged 55-75 years with urothelial cancer.

V gene TRBV14 combines with J gene TRBJ1-2; 9 bases match TRBD1. With 1 base clipped from V and 5 bases from J, the junction kept 11 bases outside the gene matches. The CDR3 extends over 17 amino acids. Germline-derived CDR1 and CDR2 are SGHDN and FVKESK. The CDR3 sequence is CASSQGVGTGGRYGYTF. Written as DNA, the CDR3 is TGTGCCAGCAGCCAAGGTGTAGGCACAGGGGGCCGTTATGGCTACACCTTC.

This clone has a handful of counts. The chain has TRBV4-2 and TRBJ2-3; the match to TRBD1 covers 8 bases. The length of the CDR3 is 15 residues. From germline, CDR1 is LGHNA and CDR2 YNFKEQ. Trimming at V came to 5 bases and at J to 5 bases, leaving 9 bases not matched to a gene. CDR3 sequence reads: CASSLQGEVGDTQYF. The CDR3 nucleotides read TGTGCCAGCAGCTTACAGGGGGAAGTAGGAGATACGCAGTATTTT.

The V call is TRBV28, the J call TRBJ2-6; 10 nucleotides line up with TRBD2. Germline V CDR1 and CDR2: MDHEN, SYDVKM. The CDR3 runs to 17 residues. V shed 10 bases, J shed 0 bases, and the junction held 9 bases outside the gene matches. The CDR3 DNA sequence: TGTGCCATAGCGGGGGGCGGAAGCTTCTCTGGGGCCAACGTCCTGACTTTC. This sequence encodes CAIAGGGSFSGANVLTF.

This clone was seen only once. V usage is TRBV5-1 and J usage is TRBJ2-3, with 8 bases fitting TRBD1. Germline CDR1 SGHRS, CDR2 YFSETQ. The CDR3 loop spans 15 amino acids. V was pared by 0 bases and J by 4 bases, with 4 bases of the junction left unmatched. The CDR3 DNA follows: TGCGCCAGCAGCTTGGGGGGGACAGGTTCAGATACGCAGTATTTT. It codes for CASSLGGTGSDTQYF.

V usage is TRBV5-4 and J usage is TRBJ2-1; 9 bases are shared with TRBD1. With V trimmed by 9 bases and J by 4 bases, 8 bases remained unmatched. Per germline, CDR1 SGHNT and CDR2 YYREEE (reference sequence). The CDR3 contains 14 residues. The CDR3: CATLPGQGYNEQFF. The CDR3 nucleotides are TGTGCCACCCTCCCGGGACAGGGTTACAATGAGCAGTTCTTC.

This clone was seen once. The chain has TRBV5-1 and TRBJ1-1; 9 bases line up with TRBD1. CDR1 and CDR2 (germline): SGHRS, YFSETQ. The trim removed 4 bases at V and 1 base at J, leaving 11 bases unmatched. The CDR3 consists of 17 residues. CDR3 in amino acids: CASSRKTGGSSNTEAFF. CDR3 sequence (DNA): TGCGCCAGCAGCCGGAAAACAGGGGGCTCATCGAACACTGAAGCTTTCTTT.

The rearrangement uses TRBV7-9 and TRBJ2-3, with 7 bases fitting TRBD1. V trimming: 7 bases; J trimming: 3 bases; junction bases outside the gene matches: 4. The germline CDR1 and CDR2 sequences are SEHNR and FQNEAQ (reference sequence). There are 13 residues in the CDR3. CDR3 region: CASNDRVTDTQYF. The DNA of the CDR3 is TGTGCCAGCAACGACAGGGTTACAGATACGCAGTATTTT.

This chain joins TRBV19 and TRBJ2-7, with D possibly matching TRBD2 (5 bases). This CDR3 contains 16 residues. Germline V gene data show CDR1 as LNHDA and CDR2 as SQIVND (reference sequence). V dropped 2 bases and J dropped 2 bases, with 16 bases sitting between them. CDR3 in amino acids: CASSIQTGGYPYEQYF. The CDR3 DNA sequence: TGTGCCAGTAGTATACAGACCGGAGGATATCCCTACGAGCAGTACTTC.

The chain uses TRBV6-5 and TRBJ1-5, with D unresolved. CDR1 is MNHEY, CDR2 SVGAGI, per germline. CDR3 length: 14 amino acids. V dropped 2 bases and J dropped 4 bases, with 9 bases sitting between them. In DNA form, the CDR3 reads TGTGCCAGCAGTTACCTTCGACTAAATCAGCCCCAGCATTTT. Residues: CASSYLRLNQPQHF.

This clone was seen just once. This sequence joins TRBV2 and TRBJ1-1, with TRBD1 matching 8 bases. Germline CDR1 is SNHLY and CDR2 is FYNNEI. This CDR3 region has 12 residues. The trim removed 10 bases at V and 10 bases at J, leaving 11 bases unmatched. CDR3 region: CATPQGAPGAFF. CDR3 nucleotides: TGTGCCACACCTCAGGGGGCGCCCGGAGCTTTCTTT.

J is TRBJ2-7 and V is TRBV30; perhaps TRBD1 as D (6 bases). V lost 1 base and J 5 bases, leaving 15 bases between the germline ends. This CDR3 contains 14 residues. Germline assignment: CDR1 GTSNPN and CDR2 SVGIG (reference sequence). The CDR3 region is CAWSGPGVAHEQYF. CDR3 coding DNA: TGTGCCTGGAGTGGGCCAGGGGTGGCGCACGAGCAGTACTTC.

CDR3 sequence reads: CASRLSGGWTGELFF. The CDR3 DNA reads as TGTGCCAGCAGACTTAGCGGGGGGTGGACCGGGGAGCTGTTTTTT. The V and J genes are TRBV27 and TRBJ2-2; TRBD2 matches 10 bases. Per germline, CDR1 MNHEY and CDR2 SMNVEV (reference sequence). With 6 bases clipped from V and 5 bases from J, the junction kept 6 bases outside the gene matches. This CDR3 contains 15 residues.

This clone has a handful of counts. This chain links TRBV7-3 with TRBJ1-6, with D possibly TRBD1 on 5 matching bases. CDR3 length: 13 residues. Germline V CDR1 and CDR2: SGHTA, FQGTGA. Trimming removed 4 bases from V and 9 bases from J, with 10 bases in between. For the CDR3, the DNA is TGTGCCAGCAGCTCAGCGGGGGGTTCACCCCTCCACTTT. It codes for CASSSAGGSPLHF.

The V gene is TRBV7-9, the J gene TRBJ2-2, with 9 bases fitting TRBD2. Germline-derived CDR1 and CDR2 are SEHNR and FQNEAQ (reference sequence). The CDR3 consists of 15 residues. Unmatched junction bases numbered 2, after V lost 2 bases and J lost 4 bases. The CDR3 here is CASSLLAGFTGELFF. In nucleotides, the CDR3 is TGTGCCAGCAGCTTACTAGCGGGATTCACCGGGGAGCTGTTTTTT.

The V gene is TRBV5-4, the J gene TRBJ2-7; TRBD1 might be the D (6 bases). CDR3 length equals 11 residues. Germline CDR1 SGHNT, CDR2 YYREEE (reference sequence). V lost 3 bases and J lost 10, with 11 bases in between. CDR3: CASSYAGTQYF. CDR3 nucleotide sequence: TGTGCCAGCAGCTATGCCGGGACACAGTACTTC.

The CDR3 here is CASSLASGSSYNEQFF. Written as DNA, the CDR3 is TGTGCCAGCAGCCTTGCTAGCGGGAGCTCCTACAATGAGCAGTTCTTC. The V gene is TRBV7-3, the J gene TRBJ2-1; 10 bases line up with TRBD2. V dropped 5 bases and J dropped 0; count of bases not matched to a gene: 4. Germline-derived CDR1 and CDR2 are SGHTA and FQGTGA. This CDR3 comprises 16 residues.

The chain links TRBV7-8 to TRBJ2-3; possible D gene TRBD1, 5 bases. V lost 5 bases to trimming and J lost 5 bases, with 17 bases between them. From germline, CDR1 is SGHVS and CDR2 FQNEAQ. The CDR3 totals 15 residues. CDR3 amino acids: CASSPRENVIDTQYF. CDR3 bases: TGTGCCAGCAGCCCCAGGGAAAACGTTATAGATACGCAGTATTTT.

The genes are TRBV27 and TRBJ2-3; TRBD2 aligns across 10 bases. The CDR3 spans 17 residues. V gave up 4 bases and J gave up 3 bases; unmatched junction bases: 10. The V gene's germline CDR1 is MNHEY and CDR2 SMNVEV (reference sequence). The CDR3 is CASSSTASSGRTDTQYF. The CDR3 DNA reads as TGTGCCAGCAGTTCTACCGCATCTAGCGGGAGAACAGATACGCAGTATTTT.

The V call is TRBV30, the J call TRBJ1-3, with TRBD1 as a possible D gene (5 bases). Germline CDR1 GTSNPN, CDR2 SVGIG (reference sequence). V gave up 6 bases and J gave up 2 bases, with 14 bases separating them. The CDR3 loop spans 14 amino acids. CDR3 nucleotide sequence: TGTGCCTGCCGGGGGATCCCGCCTGGAAACACCATATATTTT. Its protein product is CACRGIPPGNTIYF.

This clone was detected only a few times. The rearrangement links TRBV7-2 to TRBJ1-1; D may be TRBD1 (5 bases). CDR1 and CDR2 (germline): SGHTA, FQGNSA. The CDR3 loop spans 15 amino acids. V lost 1 base to trimming and J lost 1 base, with 10 bases between them. For the CDR3, the DNA is TGTGCCAGCAGCTTAGACCTCACAGGGAACACTGAAGCTTTCTTT. Its protein is CASSLDLTGNTEAFF.

This rearrangement joins TRBV29-1 to TRBJ2-1, with 12 bases identical to TRBD2. Germline V gene sequence: CDR1 SQVTM, CDR2 ANQGSEA. CDR3 length: 17 residues. V was clipped by 6 bases and J by 6 bases; unmatched bases: 15. CDR3 coding DNA: TGCAGCGTCACTGACAGGGGGCGACTAGCGGGGGCCAATGAGCAGTTCTTC. Its protein product is CSVTDRGRLAGANEQFF.

V and J are TRBV5-4 and TRBJ2-3; 10 nucleotides line up with TRBD2. Germline V gives CDR1 SGHNT, CDR2 YYREEE (reference sequence). The junction had 9 bases not matched to a gene; V was cut back by 4 bases and J by 4 bases. This CDR3 spans 16 amino acids. This CDR3 reads CASSPASGRGADTQYF. The DNA of the CDR3 is TGTGCCAGCAGCCCGGCTAGCGGGAGAGGGGCAGATACGCAGTATTTT. Complete variable domain (other parts from reference TRBV5-4 and TRBJ2-3): ETGVTQSPTHLIKTRGQQVTLRCSSQSGHNTVSWYQQALGQGPQFIFQYYREEENGRGNFPPRFSGLQFPNYSSELNVNALELDDSALYLCASSPASGRGADTQYFGPGTRLTVL.

This rearrangement joins TRBV7-2 to TRBJ2-3; 11 bases align to TRBD2. The ends lost 5 bases at V and 4 bases at J; junction bases unmatched: 5. The CDR3 is 15 amino acids. CDR1 is SGHTA and CDR2 is FQGNSA in the germline V gene. CDR3 sequence: CASSLSGGVADTQYF. The CDR3 DNA sequence: TGTGCCAGCAGCCTTAGCGGGGGGGTGGCAGATACGCAGTATTTT.

The chain has TRBV7-9 and TRBJ1-3; D remains unclear. V was clipped by 2 bases and J by 2 bases, with 16 bases between them. This CDR3 has 17 residues. Per germline, CDR1 SEHNR and CDR2 FQNEAQ (reference sequence). In DNA form, the CDR3 reads TGTGCCAGCAGCTTATCTTTTGGGGAGGCAACTGGAAACACCATATATTTT. This translates into CASSLSFGEATGNTIYF.